This TCR beta chain was retrieved from a study of control samples from healthy donors and cancer patients. The data were produced by immunoSEQ multiplex PCR, yet TCRdb's version contains in-frame clones alone and is incomplete. The sample contains approximately 100,000 clones, about 84% of which appear only once. The table lists this clone with a count of one. Germline CDR1 is LGHDT and CDR2 is YNNKEL (reference sequence). The length of the CDR3 is 14 residues. V was cut by 6 bases and J by 5 bases, with 15 bases left in between. Sequenced material: blood. The receptor's source is a woman in her 40s in good health. This sequence joins TRBV3-1 (or the pseudogene TRBV3-2) and TRBJ2-3; tentatively, D is TRBD1 or TRBD2 (5 bases each). CDR3: CASRSGTPVDTQYF. The CDR3 region has the DNA TGTGCCAGCAGATCCGGGACCCCAGTAGATACGCAGTATTTT.